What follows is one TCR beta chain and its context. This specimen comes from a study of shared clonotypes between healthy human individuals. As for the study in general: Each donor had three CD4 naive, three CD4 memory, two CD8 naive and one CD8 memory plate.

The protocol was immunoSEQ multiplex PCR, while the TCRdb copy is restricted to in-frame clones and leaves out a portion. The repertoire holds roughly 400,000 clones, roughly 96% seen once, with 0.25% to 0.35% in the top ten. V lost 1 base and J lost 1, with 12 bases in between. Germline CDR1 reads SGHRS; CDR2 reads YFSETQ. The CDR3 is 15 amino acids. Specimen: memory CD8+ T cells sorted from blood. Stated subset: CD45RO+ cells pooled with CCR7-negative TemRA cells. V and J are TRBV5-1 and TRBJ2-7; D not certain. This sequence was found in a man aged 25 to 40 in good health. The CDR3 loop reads CASSLLVTGSYEQYF. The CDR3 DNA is TGCGCCAGCAGCTTGTTGGTAACCGGGTCCTACGAGCAGTACTTC.